The 9 T cell receptor beta chains reported below all come from one sample, sequenced in a study of cytomegalovirus exposure and HLA in healthy donors. PCR primers comprised 60 Vbeta and 13 Jbeta primers. Profiling relied on immunoSEQ multiplex PCR, and the TCRdb table lists in-frame clones only, not all of them. The table lists tens of thousands of clones, more than 75% of them singletons. The sequenced material came from PBMCs. The receptor source for this set is a male donor in good health and CMV-seropositive.

The J gene is TRBJ1-1, the V gene TRBV7-9; TRBD1 aligns across 9 bases. CDR3 size: 15 residues. Looked up from germline, CDR1 is SEHNR and CDR2 is FQNEAQ (reference sequence). The ends lost 3 bases at V and 5 bases at J; junction bases unmatched: 7. The CDR3 bases are TGTGCCAGCAGCTTGAGGACAGGGGTCGGGACTGAAGCTTTCTTT. Residues: CASSLRTGVGTEAFF.

For this clone: The junction and the germline gene differ at one end; a read error may be behind it. The same CDR3 is also encoded by other DNA sequences in this sample. CDR3 bases: TGTGCCAGCAGCTTAGACAGATCCTACACCGAAGCTTTCTTT. Its protein product is CASSLDRSYTEAFF. The chain links TRBV7-3 to TRBJ1-1; a weak D match, TRBD1 (5 bases). CDR1 is SGHTA and CDR2 is FQGTGA in the germline V gene. This CDR3 comprises 14 residues.

This clone was counted between two and nine times. Other nucleotide sequences from this sample produce the same CDR3. The rearrangement joins TRBV30 to TRBJ1-2, with D uncertain. The germline V gene has CDR1 GTSNPN and CDR2 SVGIG (reference sequence). There are 11 residues in the CDR3. Trimming shortened V by 2 bases and J by 7 bases, and 8 bases separated the two germline ends. The CDR3 spells CAWSMGSGYTF. The CDR3 region has the DNA TGTGCCTGGAGTATGGGCAGTGGCTACACCTTC. The entire variable domain, with the rest obtained from reference TRBV30 and TRBJ1-2, is as follows: SQTIHQWPATLVQPVGSPLSLECTVEGTSNPNLYWYRQAAGRGLQLLFYSVGIGQISSEVPQNLSASRPQDRQFILSSKKLLLSDSGFYLCAWSMGSGYTFGSGTRLTVV.

V is TRBV7-9 and J is TRBJ2-7, with TRBD1 as a possible D gene (6 bases). CDR1 SEHNR and CDR2 FQNEAQ come from the germline V gene (reference sequence). V gave up 1 base and J gave up 5 bases, with 12 bases separating them. This CDR3 has 14 amino acids. Here the CDR3 reads CASSLEGRGNEQYF. For the CDR3, the DNA is TGTGCCAGCAGCTTAGAGGGCAGGGGTAACGAGCAGTACTTC. Combining the CDR3 with reference TRBV7-9 and TRBJ2-7 gives the whole variable domain DTGVSQNPRHKITKRGQNVTFRCDPISEHNRLYWYRQTLGQGPEFLTYFQNEAQLEKSRLLSDRFSAERPKGSFSTLEIQRTEQGDSAMYLCASSLEGRGNEQYFGPGTRLTVT.

The genes are TRBV6-4 and TRBJ2-3; a possible D gene is TRBD1 (6 bases). Germline V gives CDR1 MRHNA, CDR2 SNTAGT. The CDR3 consists of 15 residues. V lost 6 bases and J 4 bases, leaving 17 bases between the germline ends. The DNA of the CDR3 is TGTGCCAGCAGCCCCGAGGGGGTCGGCGCAGATACGCAGTATTTT. Amino acid sequence: CASSPEGVGADTQYF.

The V gene is TRBV7-2, the J gene TRBJ2-5; D ambiguous. Trimming pared 5 bases from V and 5 bases from J, leaving 9 bases between. Germline values: CDR1 SGHTA, CDR2 FQGNSA. The CDR3 spans 12 residues. CDR3 DNA: TGTGCCAGCAGCCCGTCGAGGGAGACCCAGTACTTC. The encoded protein is CASSPSRETQYF.

This chain joins TRBV12-5 and TRBJ2-5; 7 nucleotides match TRBD1. The J call may be in error: the DNA end matches TRBJ2-7 better. Germline CDR1 is LGHNT and CDR2 is FRNRAP. The CDR3 consists of 15 residues. The CDR3 DNA sequence: TGTGCTAGTGGTTCGGACAGGCCGAGCTCCTACGAGCAGTACTTC. Its protein product is CASGSDRPSSYEQYF.

The rearrangement uses TRBV7-7 and TRBJ2-2; TRBD1 aligns across 10 bases. Germline trimming cut 3 bases from V and 6 bases from J; bases unmatched to any gene: 1. The germline V gene encodes CDR1 SSHAT and CDR2 FNYEAQ (reference sequence). The CDR3 extends over 14 amino acids. In nucleotides, the CDR3 is TGTGCCAGCAGCTTTGGACAGGGGGCCGGGGAGCTGTTTTTT. This codes for CASSFGQGAGELFF.

The chain employs TRBV5-6 and TRBJ2-7; D possibly corresponds to TRBD1 (6 bases). Germline-derived CDR1 and CDR2 are SGHDT and YYEEEE. This CDR3 comprises 14 residues. The germline V and J ends were trimmed by 3 bases and 0 bases, with 10 bases remaining between them. CDR3 in DNA: TGTGCCAGCAGCTATGGGACACGCTCCTACGAGCAGTACTTC. It translates to CASSYGTRSYEQYF. The full variable domain, with the rest looked up from reference TRBV5-6 and TRBJ2-7, is DAGVTQSPTHLIKTRGQQVTLRCSPKSGHDTVSWYQQALGQGPQFIFQYYEEEERQRGNFPDRFSGHQFPNYSSELNVNALLLGDSALYLCASSYGTRSYEQYFGPGTRLTVT.